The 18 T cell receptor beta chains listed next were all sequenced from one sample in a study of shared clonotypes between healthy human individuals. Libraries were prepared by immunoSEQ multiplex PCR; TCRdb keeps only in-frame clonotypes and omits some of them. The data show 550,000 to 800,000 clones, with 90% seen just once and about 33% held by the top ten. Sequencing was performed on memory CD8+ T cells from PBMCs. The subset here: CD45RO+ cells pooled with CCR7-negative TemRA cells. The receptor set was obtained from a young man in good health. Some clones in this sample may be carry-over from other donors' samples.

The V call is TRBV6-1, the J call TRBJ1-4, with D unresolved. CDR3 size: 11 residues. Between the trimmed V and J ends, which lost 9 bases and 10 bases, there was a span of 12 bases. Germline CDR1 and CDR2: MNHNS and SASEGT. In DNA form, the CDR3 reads TGTGCCAGTGTCATAGGGCGAAAACTGTTTTTT. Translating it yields CASVIGRKLFF.

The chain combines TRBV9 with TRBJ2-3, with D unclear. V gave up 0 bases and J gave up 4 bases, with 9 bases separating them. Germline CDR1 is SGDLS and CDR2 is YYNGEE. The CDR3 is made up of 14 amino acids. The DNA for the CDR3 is TGTGCCAGCAGCGTAGAAAGCGAGTCAGATACGCAGTATTTT. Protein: CASSVESESDTQYF.

This CDR3 reads CASSGQGAGGYTF. In nucleotides, the CDR3 is TGTGCCAGCAGTGGACAGGGGGCGGGCGGCTACACCTTC. V and J are TRBV28 and TRBJ1-2, with 11 bases lining up with TRBD1. The CDR3 is made up of 13 amino acids. J was trimmed by 8 bases and V by 5 bases; bases with no gene match: 4. The germline CDR1 and CDR2 sequences are MDHEN and SYDVKM.

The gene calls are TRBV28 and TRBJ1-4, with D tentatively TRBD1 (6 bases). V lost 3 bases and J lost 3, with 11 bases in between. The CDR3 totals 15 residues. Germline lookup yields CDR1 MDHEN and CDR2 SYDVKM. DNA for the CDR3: TGTGCCAGCAGTTTTCTCCGGACAGCTAATGAAAAACTGTTTTTT. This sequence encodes CASSFLRTANEKLFF.

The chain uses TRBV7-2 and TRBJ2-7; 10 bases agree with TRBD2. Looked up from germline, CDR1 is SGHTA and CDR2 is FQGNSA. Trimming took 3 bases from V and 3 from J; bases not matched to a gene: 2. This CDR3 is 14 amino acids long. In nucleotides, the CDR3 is TGTGCCAGCAGCTTGGGACTAGCGTTCTACGAGCAGTACTTC. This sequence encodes CASSLGLAFYEQYF.

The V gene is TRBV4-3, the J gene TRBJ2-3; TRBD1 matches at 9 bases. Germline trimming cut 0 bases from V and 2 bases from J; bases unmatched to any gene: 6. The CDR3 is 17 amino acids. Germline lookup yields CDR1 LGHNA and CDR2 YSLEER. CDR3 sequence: CASSQEYRTGVTDTQYF. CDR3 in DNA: TGCGCCAGCAGCCAAGAGTATCGGACAGGGGTCACAGATACGCAGTATTTT.

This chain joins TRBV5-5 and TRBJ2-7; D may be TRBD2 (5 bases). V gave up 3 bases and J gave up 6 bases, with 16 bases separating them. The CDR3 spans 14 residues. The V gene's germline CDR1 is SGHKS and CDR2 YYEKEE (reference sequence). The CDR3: CASSSEVHPSEQYF. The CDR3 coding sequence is TGTGCCAGCAGCTCGGAGGTACATCCGAGCGAGCAGTACTTC.

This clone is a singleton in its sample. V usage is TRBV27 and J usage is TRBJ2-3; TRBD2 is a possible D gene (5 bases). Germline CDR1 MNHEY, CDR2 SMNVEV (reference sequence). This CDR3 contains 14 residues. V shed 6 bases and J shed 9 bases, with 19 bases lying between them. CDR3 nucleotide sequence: TGTGCCAGCAGAATTACCTCTGAGTCGGGGACGCAGTATTTT. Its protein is CASRITSESGTQYF.

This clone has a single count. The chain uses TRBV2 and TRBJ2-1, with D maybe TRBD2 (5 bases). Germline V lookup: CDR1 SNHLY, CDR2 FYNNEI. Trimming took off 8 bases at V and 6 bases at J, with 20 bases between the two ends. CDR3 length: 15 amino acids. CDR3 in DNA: TGTGCCAGCGGGAGCGCCGGTACTAGTTTCAATGAGCAGTTCTTC. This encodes CASGSAGTSFNEQFF.

CDR3 protein: CASSLTDPYEQYF. The CDR3 DNA reads TGCGCCAGCAGCTTGACGGACCCCTACGAGCAGTACTTC. The V gene is TRBV5-1, the J gene TRBJ2-7; no clear D. The V and J ends lost 1 base and 2 bases respectively, with 7 bases between them. There are 13 residues in the CDR3. Germline CDR1 SGHRS, CDR2 YFSETQ.

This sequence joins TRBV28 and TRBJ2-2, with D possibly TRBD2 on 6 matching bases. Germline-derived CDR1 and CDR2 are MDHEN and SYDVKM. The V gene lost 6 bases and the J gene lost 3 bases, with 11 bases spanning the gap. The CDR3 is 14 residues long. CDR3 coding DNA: TGTGCCAGCAGCCCCCCGGGGGACACCGGGGAGCTGTTTTTT. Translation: CASSPPGDTGELFF.

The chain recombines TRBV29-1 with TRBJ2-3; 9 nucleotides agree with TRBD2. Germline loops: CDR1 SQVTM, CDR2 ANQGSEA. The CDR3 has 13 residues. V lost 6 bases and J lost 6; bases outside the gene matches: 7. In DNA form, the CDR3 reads TGCAGCGTCGGCAGTCTAGCGGGGGATACGCAGTATTTT. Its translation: CSVGSLAGDTQYF.

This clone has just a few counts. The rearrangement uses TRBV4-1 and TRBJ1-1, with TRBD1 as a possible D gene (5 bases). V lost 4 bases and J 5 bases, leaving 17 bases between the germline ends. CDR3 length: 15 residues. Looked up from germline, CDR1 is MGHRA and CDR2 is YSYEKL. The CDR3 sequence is CASSPSGGRRTEAFF. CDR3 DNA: TGCGCCAGCAGCCCTAGCGGGGGTAGGAGGACTGAAGCTTTCTTT.

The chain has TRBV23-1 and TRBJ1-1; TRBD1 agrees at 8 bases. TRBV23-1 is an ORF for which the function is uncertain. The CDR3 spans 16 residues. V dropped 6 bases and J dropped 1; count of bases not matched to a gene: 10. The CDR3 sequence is CASRANHGTGNTEAFF. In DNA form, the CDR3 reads TGCGCCAGCAGAGCGAACCATGGGACAGGGAACACTGAAGCTTTCTTT.

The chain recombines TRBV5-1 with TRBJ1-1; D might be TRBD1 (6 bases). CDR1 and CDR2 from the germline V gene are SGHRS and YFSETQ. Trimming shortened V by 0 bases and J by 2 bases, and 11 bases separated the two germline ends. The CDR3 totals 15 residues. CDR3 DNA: TGCGCCAGCAGCTTGGTTTCGGGGGCTAACACTGAAGCTTTCTTT. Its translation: CASSLVSGANTEAFF.

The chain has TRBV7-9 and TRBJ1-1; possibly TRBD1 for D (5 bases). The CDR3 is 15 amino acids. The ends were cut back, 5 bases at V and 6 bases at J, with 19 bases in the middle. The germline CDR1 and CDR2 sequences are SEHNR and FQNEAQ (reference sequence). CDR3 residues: CASSILIGTGAEAFF. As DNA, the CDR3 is TGTGCCAGCAGCATACTGATTGGGACCGGCGCTGAAGCTTTCTTT.

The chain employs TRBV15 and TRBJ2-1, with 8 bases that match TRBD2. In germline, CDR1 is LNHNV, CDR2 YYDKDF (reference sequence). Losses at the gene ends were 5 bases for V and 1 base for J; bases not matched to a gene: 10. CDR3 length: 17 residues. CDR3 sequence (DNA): TGTGCCACCAGCGGATTCAATAGCGGGAAGTCCTACAATGAGCAGTTCTTC. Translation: CATSGFNSGKSYNEQFF.

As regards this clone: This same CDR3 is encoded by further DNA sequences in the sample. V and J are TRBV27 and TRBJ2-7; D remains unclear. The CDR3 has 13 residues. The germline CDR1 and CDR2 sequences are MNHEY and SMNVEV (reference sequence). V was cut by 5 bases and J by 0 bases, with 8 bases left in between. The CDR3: CASSPTLSYEQYF. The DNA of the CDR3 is TGTGCCAGCAGTCCGACACTCTCCTACGAGCAGTACTTC.